This T cell receptor (beta chain) was sequenced during a study of CD8 T cells in ankylosing spondylitis. Regarding the study as a whole: Seemingly distinctive of ankylosing spondylitis blood was a TCR beta motif formed by eight highly homologous variants. From matched ankylosing spondylitis synovial fluid, disease-linked clones were reportedly recovered at significantly enriched levels. There were earlier reports of some motif variants in reactive arthritis synovial fluid and blood.

This clonotype was counted between two and nine times. Its antigen is still unknown. Germline CDR1 is DFQATT and CDR2 is SNEGSKA (reference sequence). The CDR3 is 15 amino acids. V shed 3 bases and J shed 0 bases, with 13 bases lying between them. Quantitative 5'-RACE with molecular barcodes produced the TCR beta libraries. TCRdb itself ran the 5' RACE reads through MiXCR, one entry per CDR3 protein. The table includes roughly 240,000 distinct CDR3 sequences, 7% to 10% detected once. The sequence derives from a female donor with ankylosing spondylitis or in good health (not recorded which). Input material: blood, either unsorted or a sorted T cell fraction (not recorded which). This rearrangement joins TRBV20-1 to TRBJ2-3, with D perhaps matching TRBD2 (6 bases). DNA for the CDR3: TGCAGTGCTAGCAGCGGCCTAGCGAGCACAGATACGCAGTATTTT. Protein: CSASSGLASTDTQYF.